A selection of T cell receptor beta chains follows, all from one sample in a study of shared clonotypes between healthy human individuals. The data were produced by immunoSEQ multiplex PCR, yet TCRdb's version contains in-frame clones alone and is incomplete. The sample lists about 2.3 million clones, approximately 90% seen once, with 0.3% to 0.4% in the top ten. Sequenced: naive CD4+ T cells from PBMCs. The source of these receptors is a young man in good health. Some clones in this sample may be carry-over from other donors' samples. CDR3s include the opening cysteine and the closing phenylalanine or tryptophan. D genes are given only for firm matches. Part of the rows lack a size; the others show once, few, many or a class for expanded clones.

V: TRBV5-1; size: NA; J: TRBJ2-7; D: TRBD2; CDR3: CASSLEGRVYEQYF; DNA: TGCGCCAGCAGCTTGGAGGGGAGGGTCTACGAGCAGTACTTC
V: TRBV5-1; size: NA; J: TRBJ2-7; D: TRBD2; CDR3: CASSRLAGVTNEQYF; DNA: TGCGCCAGCAGCAGACTAGCGGGAGTTACCAACGAGCAGTACTTC
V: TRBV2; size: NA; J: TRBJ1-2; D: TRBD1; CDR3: CASRFGTGGSGYTF; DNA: TGTGCCAGCAGGTTCGGGACAGGGGGCTCTGGCTACACCTTC
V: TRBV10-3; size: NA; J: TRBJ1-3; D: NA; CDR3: CAISVWGSSGNTIYF; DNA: TGTGCCATCAGTGTATGGGGTAGTTCTGGAAACACCATATATTTT
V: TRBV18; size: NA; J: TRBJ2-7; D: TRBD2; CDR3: CASSPVVSGFSYEQYF; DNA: TGTGCCAGCTCACCAGTGGTTAGCGGGTTCTCCTACGAGCAGTACTTC
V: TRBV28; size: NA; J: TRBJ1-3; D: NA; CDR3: CASIPPFPTDLGNTIYF; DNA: TGTGCCAGCATCCCCCCGTTCCCAACGGATCTCGGAAACACCATATATTTT
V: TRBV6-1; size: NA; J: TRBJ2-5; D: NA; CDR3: CASSRGEEETQYF; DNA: TGTGCCAGCAGCAGGGGGGAAGAGGAGACCCAGTACTTC
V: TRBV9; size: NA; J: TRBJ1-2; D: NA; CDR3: CASSGTGSGYTF; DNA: TGTGCCAGCAGCGGAACAGGTTCTGGCTACACCTTC
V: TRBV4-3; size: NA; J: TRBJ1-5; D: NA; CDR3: CASSQREFGGASLEQPQHF; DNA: TGCGCCAGCAGCCAAAGGGAATTCGGGGGGGCGAGTCTAGAACAGCCCCAGCATTTT
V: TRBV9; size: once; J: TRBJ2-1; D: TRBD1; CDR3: CASSVSPGQGYNEQFF; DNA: TGTGCCAGCAGCGTAAGCCCGGGACAGGGATACAATGAGCAGTTCTTC
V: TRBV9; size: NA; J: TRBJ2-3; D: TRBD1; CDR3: CASSETRDRAGYDTQYF; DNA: TGTGCCAGCAGCGAGACTCGGGACAGGGCCGGGTATGATACGCAGTATTTT
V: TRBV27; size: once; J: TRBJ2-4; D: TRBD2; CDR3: CASSPGTGRAVVAKNIQYF; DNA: TGTGCCAGCAGTCCAGGGACCGGGAGGGCGGTTGTGGCCAAAAACATTCAGTACTTC
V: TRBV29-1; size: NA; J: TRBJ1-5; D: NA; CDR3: CSVEDQGGPQHF; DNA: TGCAGCGTTGAAGATCAGGGAGGTCCCCAGCATTTT
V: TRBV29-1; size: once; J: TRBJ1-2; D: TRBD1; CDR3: CSGVQGGNGYTF; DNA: TGCAGCGGCGTACAGGGGGGGAATGGCTACACCTTC
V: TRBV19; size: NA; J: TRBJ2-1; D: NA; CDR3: CASSIHPRGKSSNEQFF; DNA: TGTGCCAGTAGTATACACCCCCGCGGGAAATCTTCCAATGAGCAGTTCTTC
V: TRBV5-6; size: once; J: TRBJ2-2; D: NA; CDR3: CASSHANAGELFF; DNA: TGTGCCAGCAGCCATGCGAACGCCGGGGAGCTGTTTTTT
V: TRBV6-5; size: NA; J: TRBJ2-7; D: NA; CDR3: CASSYSGGGSNYEQYF; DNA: TGTGCCAGCAGTTACTCGGGTGGGGGTAGTAACTACGAGCAGTACTTC
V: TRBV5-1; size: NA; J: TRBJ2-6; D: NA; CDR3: CASSLGDTAYSGANVLTF; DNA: TGCGCCAGCAGCTTGGGGGACACTGCCTACTCTGGGGCCAACGTCCTGACTTTC
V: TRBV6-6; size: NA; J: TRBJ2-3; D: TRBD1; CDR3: CASSYSGQSTDTQYF; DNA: TGTGCCAGCAGTTACTCGGGACAGAGCACAGATACGCAGTATTTT
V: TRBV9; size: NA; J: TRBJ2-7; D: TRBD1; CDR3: CASSPRGGQGEQYF; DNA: TGTGCCAGCAGCCCCCGAGGGGGCCAAGGCGAGCAGTACTTC
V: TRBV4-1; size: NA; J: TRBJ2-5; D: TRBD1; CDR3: CASSQTGAGETQYF; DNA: TGCGCCAGCAGCCAGACAGGGGCGGGAGAGACCCAGTACTTC
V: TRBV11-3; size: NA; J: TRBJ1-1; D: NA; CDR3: CASSLSDTEAFF; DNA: TGTGCCAGCAGCTTATCTGACACTGAAGCTTTCTTT
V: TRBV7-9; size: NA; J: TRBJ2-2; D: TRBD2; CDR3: CASSLGLAGGVGELFF; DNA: TGTGCCAGCAGCCTAGGACTAGCGGGAGGTGTCGGGGAGCTGTTTTTT
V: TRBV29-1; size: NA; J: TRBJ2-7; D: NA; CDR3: CSVLGTYEQYF; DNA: TGCAGCGTACTTGGAACCTACGAGCAGTACTTC
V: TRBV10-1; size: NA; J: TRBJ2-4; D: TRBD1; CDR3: CASSAGGQEKNIQYF; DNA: TGCGCCAGCAGTGCTGGCGGACAGGAGAAAAACATTCAGTACTTC
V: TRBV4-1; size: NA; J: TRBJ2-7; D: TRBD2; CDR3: CASSQEGLAEAYEQYF; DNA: TGCGCCAGCAGCCAAGAGGGCCTAGCGGAGGCCTACGAGCAGTACTTC
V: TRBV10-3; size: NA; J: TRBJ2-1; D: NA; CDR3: CAISPEPVTHNEQFF; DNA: TGTGCCATCAGTCCGGAACCAGTCACTCACAATGAGCAGTTCTTC
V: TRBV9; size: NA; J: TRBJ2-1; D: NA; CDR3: CASNGGDYNEQFF; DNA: TGTGCCAGCAACGGGGGCGATTACAATGAGCAGTTCTTC
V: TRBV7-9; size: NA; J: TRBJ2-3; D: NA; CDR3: CASSLATGVDTDTQYF; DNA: TGTGCCAGCAGCTTAGCGACGGGAGTGGATACAGATACGCAGTATTTT
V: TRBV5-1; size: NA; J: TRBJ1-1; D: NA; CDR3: CASSLDVTGTEAFF; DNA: TGCGCCAGCAGCTTGGACGTCACGGGGACTGAAGCTTTCTTT
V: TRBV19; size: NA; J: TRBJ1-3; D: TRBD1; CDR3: CASVRDRQFSGNTIYF; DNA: TGTGCCAGTGTCCGGGACAGACAATTCTCTGGAAACACCATATATTTT
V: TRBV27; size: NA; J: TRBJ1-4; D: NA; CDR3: CASSLSGVGIEKLFF; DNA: TGTGCCAGCAGTTTATCCGGGGTGGGGATTGAAAAACTGTTTTTT
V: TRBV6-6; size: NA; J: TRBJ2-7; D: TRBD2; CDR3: CASNPRGGGNYEQYF; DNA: TGTGCCAGCAATCCCCGGGGGGGCGGGAATTACGAGCAGTACTTC
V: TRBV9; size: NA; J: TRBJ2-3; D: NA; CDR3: CASSVVGDTDTQYF; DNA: TGTGCCAGCAGCGTAGTGGGCGACACAGATACGCAGTATTTT
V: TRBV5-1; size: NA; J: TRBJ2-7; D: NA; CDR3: CASSLAQEGDEQYF; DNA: TGCGCCAGCAGCTTGGCCCAGGAGGGAGACGAGCAGTACTTC
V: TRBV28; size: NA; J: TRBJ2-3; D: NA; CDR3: CASSPHSSTDTQYF; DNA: TGTGCCAGCAGTCCCCACTCCAGCACAGATACGCAGTATTTT
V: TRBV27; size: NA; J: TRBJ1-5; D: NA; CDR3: CASSLLSTSNQPQHF; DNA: TGTGCCAGCAGTTTATTGTCGACTAGCAATCAGCCCCAGCATTTT
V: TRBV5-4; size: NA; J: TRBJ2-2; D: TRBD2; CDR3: CASSLAHGGRGAGELFF; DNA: TGTGCCAGCAGCTTGGCCCACGGCGGGAGGGGCGCCGGGGAGCTGTTTTTT
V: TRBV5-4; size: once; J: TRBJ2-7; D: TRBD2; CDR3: CASSPFRAGSYEQYF; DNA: TGTGCCAGCAGCCCCTTCCGAGCGGGGTCCTACGAGCAGTACTTC
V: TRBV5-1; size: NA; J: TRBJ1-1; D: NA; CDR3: CASSFLGRGTEAFF; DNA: TGCGCCAGCAGCTTCCTGGGAAGAGGCACTGAAGCTTTCTTT
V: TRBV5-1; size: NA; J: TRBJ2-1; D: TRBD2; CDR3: CASSALAGSSYNEQFF; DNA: TGCGCCAGCAGCGCATTAGCGGGAAGCTCCTACAATGAGCAGTTCTTC
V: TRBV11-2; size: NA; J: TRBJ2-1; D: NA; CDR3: CASSPRWRDNEQFF; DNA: TGTGCCAGCAGCCCGCGGTGGCGAGACAATGAGCAGTTCTTC
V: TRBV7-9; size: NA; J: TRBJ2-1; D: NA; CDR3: CASSLARLNEQFF; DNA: TGTGCCAGCAGCTTAGCCCGCCTCAATGAGCAGTTCTTC
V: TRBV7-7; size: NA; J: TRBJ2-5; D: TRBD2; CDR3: CASSLYPRWQRGQETQYF; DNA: TGTGCCAGCAGCCTATACCCACGGTGGCAGCGGGGGCAAGAGACCCAGTACTTC
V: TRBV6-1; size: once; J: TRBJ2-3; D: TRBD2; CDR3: CASSEGLAGGADTQYF; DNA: TGTGCCAGCAGTGAGGGGCTAGCGGGAGGGGCAGATACGCAGTATTTT
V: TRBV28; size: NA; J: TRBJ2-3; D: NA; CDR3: CASSYKQGGAKDTQYF; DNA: TGTGCCAGCAGTTATAAGCAGGGGGGCGCGAAAGATACGCAGTATTTT
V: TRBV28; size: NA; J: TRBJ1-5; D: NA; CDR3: CASSSGGHRDQPQHF; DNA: TGTGCCAGCAGTTCCGGGGGGCACCGAGATCAGCCCCAGCATTTT
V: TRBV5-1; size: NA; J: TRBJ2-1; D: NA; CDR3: CASSLIAGSYNEQFF; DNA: TGCGCCAGCAGCTTGATAGCTGGCTCCTACAATGAGCAGTTCTTC
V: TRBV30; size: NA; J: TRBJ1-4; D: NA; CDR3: CAWSIPGAREKLFF; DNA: TGTGCCTGGAGTATTCCGGGGGCTCGGGAAAAACTGTTTTTT
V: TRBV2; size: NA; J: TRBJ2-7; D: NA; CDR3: CASSEATYEQYF; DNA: TGTGCCAGCAGTGAAGCGACCTACGAGCAGTACTTC
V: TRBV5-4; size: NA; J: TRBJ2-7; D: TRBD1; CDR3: CASSRPRAGGPYEQYF; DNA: TGTGCCAGCAGTCGACCCAGGGCAGGGGGCCCCTACGAGCAGTACTTC
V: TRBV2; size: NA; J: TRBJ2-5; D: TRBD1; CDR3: CASRRQGAETQYF; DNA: TGTGCCAGCAGAAGACAGGGGGCAGAGACCCAGTACTTC